One sample yielded the 32 T cell receptor beta chains listed below, sequenced in a study of blood T cell repertoires in COVID-19. The protocol was immunoSEQ multiplex PCR, while the TCRdb copy is restricted to in-frame clones and leaves out a portion. The table lists 150,000 to 200,000 clones, approximately 80% of them singletons. What was sequenced was PBMCs or T cells enriched from blood (not recorded which). Receptors originate from a woman aged 60-75 years who had recovered from COVID-19.

The chain employs TRBV6-5 and TRBJ1-1; TRBD1 matches at 7 bases. V dropped 6 bases and J dropped 4; count of bases not matched to a gene: 5. The CDR3 totals 13 residues. From germline, CDR1 is MNHEY and CDR2 SVGAGI. As DNA, the CDR3 is TGTGCCAGCAGGGCGACAGGGTCCACTGAAGCTTTCTTT. As protein: CASRATGSTEAFF.

The chain links TRBV7-9 to TRBJ2-7; TRBD1 matches 10 bases. Germline V gives CDR1 SEHNR, CDR2 FQNEAQ (reference sequence). V lost 5 bases, J lost 7 bases, and 14 bases stayed unmatched. The CDR3 has 16 amino acids. CDR3 DNA sequence: TGTGCCAGCAGCCAGAACGCCGGGACAGGGGACTATGAGCAGTACTTC. Protein: CASSQNAGTGDYEQYF. The full variable domain, with the rest looked up from reference TRBV7-9 and TRBJ2-7, is DTGVSQNPRHKITKRGQNVTFRCDPISEHNRLYWYRQTLGQGPEFLTYFQNEAQLEKSRLLSDRFSAERPKGSFSTLEIQRTEQGDSAMYLCASSQNAGTGDYEQYFGPGTRLTVT.

The genes are TRBV9 and TRBJ1-4; tentatively, D is TRBD1 (6 bases). Germline-derived CDR1 and CDR2 are SGDLS and YYNGEE. This CDR3 is 15 amino acids long. V was cut by 4 bases and J by 8 bases, with 18 bases left in between. For the CDR3, the DNA is TGTGCCAGCAGCCCGCAGGGGCTCGGGAAGGAAAAACTGTTTTTT. It is translated as CASSPQGLGKEKLFF.

This clone was recorded a few times. The chain joins TRBV2 to TRBJ2-7; 7 bases are shared with TRBD1. Germline V lookup: CDR1 SNHLY, CDR2 FYNNEI. The CDR3 extends over 13 amino acids. Trimming removed 7 bases from V and 1 base from J; junction bases left unmatched: 4. The CDR3 region is CASKQGLSYEQYF. CDR3 coding DNA: TGTGCCAGCAAACAGGGGCTGTCCTACGAGCAGTACTTC.

This sequence joins TRBV5-6 and TRBJ2-5; 12 bases map to TRBD2. The V gene's germline CDR1 is SGHDT and CDR2 YYEEEE. This CDR3 contains 15 residues. Trimming took 4 bases from V and 5 from J; bases not matched to a gene: 6. The CDR3 here is CASSRGLAGMETQYF. The CDR3 DNA follows: TGTGCCAGCAGCCGAGGACTAGCGGGGATGGAGACCCAGTACTTC.

The V call is TRBV7-9, the J call TRBJ1-1, with D perhaps matching TRBD1 (6 bases). In germline, CDR1 is SEHNR, CDR2 FQNEAQ (reference sequence). Trimming shortened V by 1 base and J by 0 bases, and 12 bases separated the two germline ends. This CDR3 is built from 16 residues. In DNA, the CDR3 is TGTGCCAGCAGCTTAGGGCTCGCAGGGGTGAACACTGAAGCTTTCTTT. Amino acid sequence: CASSLGLAGVNTEAFF.

V and J are TRBV14 and TRBJ2-7; TRBD1 is a possible D gene (5 bases). V lost 0 bases to trimming and J lost 9 bases, with 12 bases between them. The CDR3 runs to 13 residues. CDR1 is SGHDN, CDR2 FVKESK, per germline. The chain's CDR3 is CASSQESARAQYF. In DNA form, the CDR3 reads TGTGCCAGCAGCCAAGAAAGTGCCAGGGCGCAGTACTTC.

This chain links TRBV5-1 with TRBJ2-2; D is possibly TRBD2 (6 bases). The CDR3 covers 13 residues. The germline V gene encodes CDR1 SGHRS and CDR2 YFSETQ. V gave up 1 base and J gave up 10 bases, with 11 bases separating them. The CDR3 coding sequence is TGCGCCAGCAGCTTGTCGGACTATTCGGAGCTGTTTTTT. Translation gives CASSLSDYSELFF.

The gene calls are TRBV27 and TRBJ1-2; 7 positions agree with TRBD1. Germline CDR1 MNHEY, CDR2 SMNVEV (reference sequence). V shed 3 bases, J shed 6 bases, and the junction held 4 bases outside the gene matches. This CDR3 spans 13 amino acids. CDR3 sequence: CASSFWDRNGYTF. Written as DNA, the CDR3 is TGTGCCAGCAGTTTTTGGGACAGAAATGGCTACACCTTC.

There are a few counts of this clone. The V and J genes are TRBV5-1 and TRBJ1-4; no reliable D call. The CDR3 has 13 amino acids. The germline gives CDR1 SGHRS, CDR2 YFSETQ. The V gene lost 2 bases and the J gene lost 8 bases, with 10 bases spanning the gap. CDR3 DNA sequence: TGCGCCAGCAGCTTACCCCAGAGGGAAAAACTGTTTTTT. Its translation is CASSLPQREKLFF.

The CDR3 is CASGTSNEQFF. CDR3 in DNA: TGTGCCTCCGGGACTAGCAATGAGCAGTTCTTC. The V call is TRBV30, the J call TRBJ2-1, with 8 nucleotides matching TRBD2. The CDR3 covers 11 residues. Germline trimming cut 7 bases from V and 6 bases from J; bases unmatched to any gene: 2. Germline-derived CDR1 and CDR2 are GTSNPN and SVGIG (reference sequence).

The rearrangement joins TRBV5-1 to TRBJ2-3; TRBD2 matches 10 bases. With 0 bases clipped from V and 5 bases from J, the junction kept 3 bases outside the gene matches. The CDR3 is 15 amino acids. In germline, CDR1 is SGHRS, CDR2 YFSETQ. The CDR3 sequence is CASSLASGSGDTQYF. CDR3 bases: TGCGCCAGCAGCTTGGCTAGCGGGAGTGGAGATACGCAGTATTTT.

This clone has only one observation. The J gene is TRBJ1-1, the V gene TRBV4-1; D ambiguous. The CDR3 has 15 residues. Trimming stripped 1 base from V and 1 base from J, with 10 bases between. Germline V gene lookup returns CDR1 MGHRA and CDR2 YSYEKL. The CDR3: CASSQARARNTEAFF. The CDR3 nucleotides read TGCGCCAGCAGCCAAGCGAGGGCAAGGAACACTGAAGCTTTCTTT.

The chain combines TRBV3-1 (or the pseudogene TRBV3-2) with TRBJ1-1, with 7 bases matching TRBD1. The CDR3 totals 13 residues. The germline V gene encodes CDR1 LGHDT and CDR2 YNNKEL (reference sequence). V lost 4 bases and J lost 6; bases outside the gene matches: 5. Here the CDR3 reads CASSRRGDPEAFF. The CDR3 DNA follows: TGTGCCAGCAGCCGCAGGGGGGACCCTGAAGCTTTCTTT.

This chain links TRBV5-6 with TRBJ2-5; 10 nucleotides agree with TRBD2. V lost 4 bases and J lost 2; bases outside the gene matches: 14. The CDR3 covers 18 residues. Germline V gives CDR1 SGHDT, CDR2 YYEEEE. CDR3 sequence (DNA): TGTGCCAGCAGCCTCACTAGCGGGGCCGCGTTCAATCAAGAGACCCAGTACTTC. Translated, it gives CASSLTSGAAFNQETQYF.

V is TRBV7-9 and J is TRBJ2-5; no firm D call. CDR1 SEHNR and CDR2 FQNEAQ come from the germline V gene (reference sequence). The ends were cut back, 6 bases at V and 5 bases at J, with 10 bases in the middle. The CDR3 extends over 12 amino acids. The CDR3 coding sequence is TGTGCCAGCAGGAGTGGAGTTGAGACCCAGTACTTC. Its protein product is CASRSGVETQYF.

The V and J genes are TRBV2 and TRBJ1-5, with no clear D. The V gene lost 8 bases and the J gene lost 0 bases, with 11 bases spanning the gap. CDR1 SNHLY and CDR2 FYNNEI come from the germline V gene. The CDR3 spans 14 residues. The CDR3 reads CASVGVNSNQPQHF. The CDR3 DNA sequence: TGTGCCAGCGTAGGAGTTAATAGCAATCAGCCCCAGCATTTT. The whole variable domain, remainder taken from reference TRBV2 and TRBJ1-5, is EPEVTQTPSHQVTQMGQEVILRCVPISNHLYFYWYRQILGQKVEFLVSFYNNEISEKSEIFDDQFSVERPDGSNFTLKIRSTKLEDSAMYFCASVGVNSNQPQHFGDGTRLSIL.

The chain links TRBV3-1 (or the pseudogene TRBV3-2) to TRBJ2-1; 11 nucleotides match TRBD1. V gave up 1 base and J gave up 15 bases; unmatched junction bases: 5. From germline, CDR1 is LGHDT and CDR2 YNNKEL (reference sequence). This CDR3 spans 13 amino acids. The CDR3, as DNA: TGTGCCAGCAGCCAAGGCCGGACAGGGGGCACGTTCTTC. Translation: CASSQGRTGGTFF.

In regard to this clone: At one end, the junction sequence differs from germline, possibly due to a read error. The chain uses TRBV6-5 and TRBJ2-7; 8 bases are a match to TRBD1. Germline V lookup: CDR1 MNHEY, CDR2 SVGAGI. This CDR3 is 14 amino acids long. CDR3 residues: CASSLTGAAYGQYF. The CDR3, as DNA: TGTGCCAGCAGTTTGACAGGGGCCGCTTACGGGCAGTACTTC.

A few counts support this clone. V usage is TRBV5-1 and J usage is TRBJ1-1; 11 nucleotides line up with TRBD1. The CDR3 consists of 13 residues. The V segment lost 3 bases and the J segment 7 bases; nucleotides outside the gene matches: 2. Germline V gene lookup returns CDR1 SGHRS and CDR2 YFSETQ. The CDR3 region has the DNA TGCGCCAGCAGCTGGGACAGGGGGAATGAAGCTTTCTTT. Translating gives CASSWDRGNEAFF.

The V and J genes are TRBV27 and TRBJ1-2; TRBD1 matches at 7 bases. Germline CDR1 is MNHEY and CDR2 is SMNVEV (reference sequence). V gave up 5 bases and J gave up 7 bases; unmatched junction bases: 16. The CDR3 is 16 amino acids. The DNA of the CDR3 is TGTGCCAGCAGTCCCCTCCAGGGGGGTCGAGTTCGTGGCTACACCTTC. It encodes CASSPLQGGRVRGYTF.

The genes are TRBV6-5 and TRBJ2-7; D unclear. The CDR3 has 12 amino acids. Germline V gene lookup returns CDR1 MNHEY and CDR2 SVGAGI. Trimming removed 7 bases at V and 4 bases at J, with 11 bases between. CDR3 amino acids: CASKVSAYEQYF. The DNA of the CDR3 is TGTGCCAGCAAAGTTTCCGCGTACGAGCAGTACTTC.

This clone has only one observation. The chain links TRBV7-9 to TRBJ2-7; D is ambiguous. Germline V gives CDR1 SEHNR, CDR2 FQNEAQ (reference sequence). V lost 4 bases and J 1 base, leaving 5 bases between the germline ends. The CDR3 spans 12 residues. CDR3 bases: TGTGCCAGCAGCTATCGGTCCTACGAGCAGTACTTC. This translates into CASSYRSYEQYF.

In its sample, this clone was seen once. This chain connects TRBV20-1 to TRBJ2-3; TRBD2 matches at 8 bases. CDR1 and CDR2 (germline): DFQATT, SNEGSKA (reference sequence). The CDR3 is 11 amino acids. J was trimmed by 5 bases and V by 8 bases; bases with no gene match: 3. The CDR3 region is CSPRGGDTQYF. The DNA of the CDR3 is TGCAGTCCACGGGGGGGAGATACGCAGTATTTT.

This clone has more than one count but fewer than ten. V and J are TRBV6-4 and TRBJ2-6, with a possible D match to TRBD2 (6 bases). The V gene lost 8 bases and the J gene lost 1 base, with 12 bases spanning the gap. This CDR3 contains 15 residues. Germline-derived CDR1 and CDR2 are MRHNA and SNTAGT. CDR3 coding DNA: TGTGCCAGCCGCGGGACTCTTTCTGGGGCCAACGTCCTGACTTTC. It is translated as CASRGTLSGANVLTF.

The CDR3 loop reads CASSIGGGSGPQYF. As DNA, the CDR3 is TGTGCCAGTAGTATAGGGGGCGGCTCTGGGCCCCAGTACTTC. The gene calls are TRBV19 and TRBJ2-5; tentatively, D is TRBD1 (5 bases). The V gene lost 1 base and the J gene lost 9 bases, with 15 bases spanning the gap. The CDR3 has 14 amino acids. Germline lookup yields CDR1 LNHDA and CDR2 SQIVND (reference sequence).

The chain combines TRBV5-4 with TRBJ2-3; a weak D match, TRBD1 (6 bases). Trimming removed 6 bases at V and 1 base at J, with 18 bases between. This CDR3 is built from 16 residues. Germline lookup yields CDR1 SGHNT and CDR2 YYREEE (reference sequence). The CDR3 nucleotides are TGTGCCAGCAAACAGGGTGGATCTTCTCGCACAGATACGCAGTATTTT. This gives the protein CASKQGGSSRTDTQYF.

There are a few counts of this clone. The chain employs TRBV20-1 and TRBJ2-1; possibly TRBD2 for D (5 bases). Per the germline V gene, CDR1 is DFQATT and CDR2 is SNEGSKA (reference sequence). The CDR3 runs to 11 residues. The V end lost 6 bases, the J end lost 7 bases, and 10 bases lay between the germline ends. CDR3 sequence reads: CSAVGGNEQFF. The CDR3 DNA reads as TGCAGTGCCGTAGGAGGTAATGAGCAGTTCTTC.

CDR3 DNA: TGTGCCAGCAGCCTCGGGACAGTTAATTCACCCCTCCACTTT. It is translated as CASSLGTVNSPLHF. This sequence joins TRBV3-1 (or the pseudogene TRBV3-2) and TRBJ1-6, with 7 bases fitting TRBD1. The V gene end was trimmed by 4 bases and the J gene end by 6 bases; junction bases not matched to a gene: 3. The CDR3 totals 14 residues. Germline-derived CDR1 and CDR2 are LGHDT and YNNKEL (reference sequence).

In nucleotides, the CDR3 is TGTGCCAGCAGTCTCCGATTACTAGCGGGAGCTAGCGAGCAGTACTTC. This codes for CASSLRLLAGASEQYF. The chain is built from TRBV28 and TRBJ2-7, with 11 bases matching TRBD2. This CDR3 has 16 amino acids. Germline V lookup: CDR1 MDHEN, CDR2 SYDVKM. The junction had 12 bases not matched to a gene; V was cut back by 5 bases and J by 6 bases.

In this sample, this clone turned up a few times. V gene TRBV4-1 combines with J gene TRBJ1-1, with 8 bases matching TRBD1. The germline V gene has CDR1 MGHRA and CDR2 YSYEKL. Losses at the gene ends were 5 bases for V and 4 bases for J; bases not matched to a gene: 15. This CDR3 spans 17 amino acids. CDR3 amino acids: CASSWSRSRGLITEAFF. DNA of the CDR3: TGCGCCAGCAGCTGGTCGCGGTCCAGGGGGCTGATCACTGAAGCTTTCTTT.

This clone was picked up one time. V is TRBV13 and J is TRBJ2-1; 9 bases line up with TRBD2. The CDR3 contains 13 residues. The germline V gene encodes CDR1 PRHDT and CDR2 FYEKMQ (reference sequence). After removal of 8 bases from V and 3 bases from J, the junction contained 2 bases not matched to a gene. The CDR3 region is CASGREGYNEQFF. In DNA form, the CDR3 reads TGTGCCAGCGGGCGGGAGGGCTACAATGAGCAGTTCTTC.